This record looks at one TCR beta chain sequence and its context. What it binds is not known. This specimen comes from a study of beta chain features in type 1 diabetes. Findings and caveats of the study: Type 1 diabetes patients showed a moderate but significant shortening of TCRB CDR3s in all four CD4+ subsets.

The sequenced template was cDNA made from the entire isolated RNA. Method: immunoSEQ multiplex PCR; TCRdb's copy keeps in-frame clones and lacks some. The sample consists of 500,000 to 850,000 clones, about 14% of them appearing once. CDR3 length equals 15 residues. V trimming: 7 bases; J trimming: 1 base; junction bases outside the gene matches: 9. CDR1 is SNHLY, CDR2 FYNNEI, per germline. The TCR was taken from a man between 18 and 35 years old with type 1 diabetes. The sequencing sample was made of naive CD4+ T cells from blood. The J gene is TRBJ1-1, the V gene TRBV2, with TRBD1 matching 7 bases. The CDR3 DNA reads TGTGCCAGCACCTTAAGACAGGGCCGGAACACTGAAGCTTTCTTT. Its translation is CASTLRQGRNTEAFF. Variable domain in full (rest from reference TRBV2 and TRBJ1-1): EPEVTQTPSHQVTQMGQEVILRCVPISNHLYFYWYRQILGQKVEFLVSFYNNEISEKSEIFDDQFSVERPDGSNFTLKIRSTKLEDSAMYFCASTLRQGRNTEAFFGQGTRLTVV.